These T cell receptor beta chains were read from a single sample in a study of control samples from healthy donors and cancer patients. Clones were sequenced by immunoSEQ multiplex PCR, and TCRdb holds only the in-frame ones, with some missing. The sample contains fewer than 150,000 clones, approximately 89% of which appear only once. Specimen: blood. Source of these receptors: a man in his late teens or twenties in good health. The conserved cysteine and the conserved F or W are not part of the CDR3 here.

V | CDR3
TRBV7-9 | ASSFGVQETQY
TRBV4-1 | ASSHQTGSKGYT
TRBV18 | ASSPSGETQY
TRBV25-1 | ASSFLDEQF
TRBV12-3/TRBV12-4 | ASGIDRLGGYT
TRBV30 | AWSRFSGNTIY
TRBV27 | ASSRADRAHQPQH
TRBV30 | AWKTSKVNEQF
TRBV10-3 | AIRSPDRGDTQY
TRBV19 | ASSNRLLATNEKLF
TRBV7-3 | ASSLTAQGGVTGELF
TRBV7-2 | ASEAGVSGNTIY
TRBV29-1 | SVVGANTEAF
TRBV12-3/TRBV12-4 | ASSLMDRDTQY
TRBV4-1 | ASSLRDRASYNEQF
TRBV4-2 | ASSQDRGTGANVLT
TRBV6-5 | ASSYARGRETQY
TRBV3-1/TRBV3-2 | ASSRNTEAF
TRBV9 | ASSVVTTGELF
TRBV7-2 | ASNRDRVGSPLH
TRBV11-2 | ASSLDSFRQSYGYT
TRBV27 | ASSLGGFNQPQH
TRBV15 | ATSRGLSGGYNEQF
TRBV24-1 | ATGSHTTGELF
TRBV6-5 | ASSLQGFRGYT
TRBV5-6 | ASSLQRHEQY
TRBV5-4 | ASSLDVSGGWDNEQF
TRBV19 | ASSGQRYSNQPQH
TRBV6-5 | ASTPTGGRQPQH
TRBV3-1/TRBV3-2 | ASSQVVVETQY
TRBV14 | ASSQETGTAVFGYT
TRBV14 | ASSQEYSSPQH
TRBV21-1 | ASNYPGQGIIGNEQY
TRBV14 | ASSQARVKETQY
TRBV19 | ASSLTLNTEAF
TRBV2 | ASSEWGYEQY